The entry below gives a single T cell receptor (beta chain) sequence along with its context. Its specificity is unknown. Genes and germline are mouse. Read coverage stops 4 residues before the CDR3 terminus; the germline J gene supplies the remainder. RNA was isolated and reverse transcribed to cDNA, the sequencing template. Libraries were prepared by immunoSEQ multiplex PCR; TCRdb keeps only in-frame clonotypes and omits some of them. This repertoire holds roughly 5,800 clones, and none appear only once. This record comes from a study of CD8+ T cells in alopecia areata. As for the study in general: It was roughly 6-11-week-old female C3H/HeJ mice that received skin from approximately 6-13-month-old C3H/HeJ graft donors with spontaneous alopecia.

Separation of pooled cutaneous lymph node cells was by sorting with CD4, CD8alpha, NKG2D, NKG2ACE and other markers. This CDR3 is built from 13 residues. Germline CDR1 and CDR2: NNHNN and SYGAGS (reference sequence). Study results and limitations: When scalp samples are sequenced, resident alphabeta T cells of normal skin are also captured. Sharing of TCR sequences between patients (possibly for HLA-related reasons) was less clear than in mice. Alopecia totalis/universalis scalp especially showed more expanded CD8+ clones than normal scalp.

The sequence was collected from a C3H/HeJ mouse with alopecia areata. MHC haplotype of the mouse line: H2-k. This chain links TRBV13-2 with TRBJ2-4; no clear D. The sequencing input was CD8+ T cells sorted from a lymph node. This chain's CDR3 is CASGDASENTLYF. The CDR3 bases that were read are TGTGCCAGCGGTGATGCCTCTGAAAAC.